Each of the 10 T cell receptor beta chains below was sequenced from the same sample in a study of TIL therapy for anti-PD-1-resistant metastatic lung cancer. The libraries were made with immunoSEQ v3. Some clones are missing from TCRdb's copy, which holds only in-frame ones; the method was immunoSEQ multiplex PCR. The table records approximately 24,000 clones, 55% to 80% of them present only once. Regarding time point: pre-treatment sample, taken before nivolumab and TIL therapy. Most excised metastases sampled were pleural nodules or supraclavicular lymph nodes. This specimen was tumor tissue, taken at baseline. The receptors come from a person aged 25 to 80 with non-small cell lung cancer.

The chain employs TRBV6-5 and TRBJ1-1; D may be TRBD1 (5 bases). Per germline, CDR1 MNHEY and CDR2 SVGAGI. The CDR3 length is 14 residues. The V end lost 6 bases, the J end lost 5 bases, and 16 bases lay between the germline ends. CDR3 DNA sequence: TGTGCCAGCAGGCCGAGGGGAGGGAAAACTGAAGCTTTCTTT. It encodes CASRPRGGKTEAFF.

The rearrangement links TRBV2 to TRBJ2-1; 9 positions agree with TRBD2. V gave up 7 bases and J gave up 8 bases; unmatched junction bases: 15. CDR3 length equals 16 residues. The germline V gene encodes CDR1 SNHLY and CDR2 FYNNEI. CDR3 nucleotides: TGTGCCAGCACCGATCAGGCGGGGGGGCGTATAGATGAGCAGTTCTTC. Protein sequence: CASTDQAGGRIDEQFF.

This clone has more than one count but fewer than ten. The chain links TRBV29-1 to TRBJ2-7; 8 positions agree with TRBD2. In germline, CDR1 is SQVTM, CDR2 ANQGSEA. V lost 4 bases to trimming and J lost 2 bases; unmatched junction nucleotides: 4. The CDR3 has 13 residues. Here the CDR3 reads CSVGTSGPYEQYF. The CDR3 bases are TGCAGCGTTGGAACTAGCGGTCCCTACGAGCAGTACTTC.

This clone was detected only a few times. V and J are TRBV5-4 and TRBJ1-6; D possibly corresponds to TRBD1 (5 bases). Trimming took off 4 bases at V and 4 bases at J, with 15 bases between the two ends. The CDR3 is 16 amino acids. CDR1 SGHNT and CDR2 YYREEE come from the germline V gene (reference sequence). The CDR3 nucleotides read TGTGCCAGCAGCCCCGAAGCCGACAGTTATAATTCACCCCTCCACTTT. Its protein product is CASSPEADSYNSPLHF.

The genes are TRBV2 and TRBJ2-2; D possibly corresponds to TRBD1 (6 bases). V lost 4 bases, J lost 5 bases, and 11 bases lay in between. The CDR3 consists of 14 residues. Germline assignment: CDR1 SNHLY and CDR2 FYNNEI. DNA of the CDR3: TGTGCCAGCAGTGGAGGGGGATGGACCGGGGAGCTGTTTTTT. This codes for CASSGGGWTGELFF.

This clone was picked up one time. This chain joins TRBV5-1 and TRBJ2-7; 10 nucleotides align to TRBD1. Germline V CDR1 and CDR2: SGHRS, YFSETQ. The V gene end was trimmed by 2 bases and the J gene end by 3 bases; junction bases not matched to a gene: 5. The CDR3 contains 15 residues. The CDR3 nucleotides read TGCGCCAGCAGCTTCGGACAGGGGGAGGTCTACGAGCAGTACTTC. This gives the protein CASSFGQGEVYEQYF.

This rearrangement joins TRBV9 to TRBJ2-3; 7 bases match TRBD2. Looked up from germline, CDR1 is SGDLS and CDR2 is YYNGEE. This CDR3 has 16 residues. V was pared by 1 base and J by 0 bases, with 5 bases of the junction left unmatched. DNA for the CDR3: TGTGCCAGCAGCGTACGCCTAGCGGCTAGCACAGATACGCAGTATTTT. Its translation is CASSVRLAASTDTQYF.

The chain links TRBV30 to TRBJ1-2, with D unresolved. Germline-derived CDR1 and CDR2 are GTSNPN and SVGIG (reference sequence). The CDR3 covers 13 residues. Trimming took off 0 bases at V and 2 bases at J, with 7 bases between the two ends. DNA for the CDR3: TGTGCCTGGAGTGTACAGATCAACTATGGCTACACCTTC. As protein: CAWSVQINYGYTF. The whole variable domain, filled in from reference TRBV30 and TRBJ1-2, reads SQTIHQWPATLVQPVGSPLSLECTVEGTSNPNLYWYRQAAGRGLQLLFYSVGIGQISSEVPQNLSASRPQDRQFILSSKKLLLSDSGFYLCAWSVQINYGYTFGSGTRLTVV.

The chain carries TRBV5-1 and TRBJ2-2, with 9 bases fitting TRBD2. With 4 bases clipped from V and 3 bases from J, the junction kept 4 bases outside the gene matches. Germline V gene lookup returns CDR1 SGHRS and CDR2 YFSETQ. The CDR3 has 15 amino acids. The CDR3 bases are TGCGCCAGCAGCAATCCTAGCGGGGACACCGGGGAGCTGTTTTTT. Its translation is CASSNPSGDTGELFF.

The chain is built from TRBV6-5 and TRBJ2-5; the D is unclear. This CDR3 comprises 15 residues. CDR1 and CDR2 from the germline V gene are MNHEY and SVGAGI. The germline V and J ends were trimmed by 2 bases and 2 bases, with 12 bases remaining between them. The CDR3 region is CASSYGFEEQETQYF. Written as DNA, the CDR3 is TGTGCCAGCAGTTACGGATTCGAGGAACAAGAGACCCAGTACTTC.